The source of this T cell receptor beta chain is a study of early T cells in non-severe SARS-CoV-2 infection. Unique molecular identifier tags were affixed to discrete cDNA molecules. TCRdb itself ran the 5' RACE reads through MiXCR, one entry per CDR3 protein. The sample has tens of thousands of distinct CDR3 sequences; approximately 14% are singletons. Germline CDR1 is LNHNV and CDR2 is YYDKDF (reference sequence). The germline V and J ends were trimmed by 4 bases and 1 base, with 13 bases remaining between them. CDR3 length: 15 amino acids. V usage is TRBV15 and J usage is TRBJ2-5; no reliable D call. This receptor was identified in an adult who was a healthcare worker with PCR-confirmed SARS-CoV-2 infection or an uninfected control (not recorded which). Sequencing input: whole blood. The CDR3 region has the DNA TGTGCCACCAGCATTGAGTCGGCCCTCCAAGAGACCCAGTACTTC. Translated: CATSIESALQETQYF.